This T cell receptor (beta chain) stems from a study of blood T cells in healthy people across ages. Overall study results and limits: Estimates drawn from one million T cells were deemed to understate diversity.

The V end was cut by 0 bases, the J end by 3 bases, with 4 bases between. This CDR3 is built from 13 residues. Germline-derived CDR1 and CDR2 are SGHRS and YFSETQ. Next came a second PCR, run for about 7 to 12 cycles, which used a sample-barcoded 5' primer along with a J-beta primer mix. Sequencing yielded, for each sample, at least 2.5 million paired-end reads carrying CDR3. Via MiXCR, TCRdb re-called the 5' RACE reads, giving one row per CDR3 protein. The sample lists 800,000 or so distinct CDR3 sequences; about 62% were seen once. Healthy Caucasians from Russia aged about 6 to 95 served as donors. This clonotype has a handful of counts. As yet, its antigen is unknown.

The V and J genes are TRBV5-1 and TRBJ2-1; D ambiguous. This clonotype originated in a man between 25 and 39 years old in good health. Sequencing was carried out using blood. CDR3 bases: TGCGCCAGCAGCTTGGAGGTCTACAATGAGCAGTTCTTC. Translation: CASSLEVYNEQFF. The full variable domain, its missing parts supplied by reference TRBV5-1 and TRBJ2-1, is KAGVTQTPRYLIKTRGQQVTLSCSPISGHRSVSWYQQTPGQGLQFLFEYFSETQRNKGNFPGRFSGRQFSNSRSEMNVSTLELGDSALYLCASSLEVYNEQFFGPGTRLTVL.